These T cell receptor beta chains were read from a single sample in a study of blood T cell repertoires in COVID-19. The assay was immunoSEQ multiplex PCR, and TCRdb's table has in-frame clones only and misses some. The table records about 250,000 clones, around 85% of them present only once. What was sequenced was peripheral blood. These receptors came from a man at least 80 years old with acute or convalescent COVID-19. The CDR3 runs from the conserved cysteine through the conserved F or W. Where a row states a size, it is once, few, many or the class of an expanded clone; other rows omit it.

>TRBV5-1|.
CASSLGPNQPQHF
>TRBV5-5|.
CASSLGPGVYEQYF
>TRBV6-5|.
CASSLSARQAEAFF
>TRBV3-1/TRBV3-2|.
CASSQDRLAGEKSYEQYF
>TRBV19|.
CASSIVGRLNTEAFF
>TRBV10-3|.
CAISGAQETQYF
>TRBV28|.
CASRAGEPRNQPQHF
>TRBV18|.
CASSPTGQGSNSPLHF
>TRBV27|once
CASSLGSGELFF
>TRBV10-3|.
CASAGGSNQPQHF
>TRBV5-6|.
CASSSYDRGLTDTQYF
>TRBV6-1|.
CASSGRQSSYNSPLHF
>TRBV6-5|.
CASSLQGWKAGELFF
>TRBV18|.
CASSPRLATNADTQYF
>TRBV5-1|few
CASSLAGTVGYTF
>TRBV6-2/TRBV6-3|.
CASSGQGVGQPQHF
>TRBV27|.
CASSPLIGVSSYEQYF
>TRBV7-9|.
CASSPHNEQFF
>TRBV7-3|once
CASSKNLNTGELFF
>TRBV18|.
CASSRRSSNQPQHF
>TRBV6-5|.
CASSPDRSSYEQYF
>TRBV30|.
CAWTRNSGNTIYF
>TRBV5-5|.
CASSLVQGAGGTEAFF
>TRBV10-3|.
CAISSGGNQPQHF
>TRBV21-1|.
CASSIDRTYEQYF
>TRBV30|.
CACAGQSYEQYF
>TRBV6-1|.
CASSEVARGTDIQYF
>TRBV2|once
CASSRTSVSYEQYF
>TRBV6-5|.
CASSSINQPQHF
>TRBV6-6|.
CASSPATRRTSTDTQYF
>TRBV5-1|.
CASSLRDRGSEQYF